This entry is about one T cell receptor beta chain. Its target is not known. CDR1 is LGHDT, CDR2 YNNKEL, per germline (reference sequence). The CDR3 sequence is 17 residues long. With 3 bases removed from V and 5 bases from J, the gap between germline ends came to 20 bases. TCRdb keeps only in-frame clones here, not all; method: immunoSEQ multiplex PCR. The repertoire has 130,000 to 150,000 clones, roughly nine tenths of them found once; the top ten carry roughly 1.7%. The sample comes from a study of T cell responses to AZD1222 COVID-19 vaccine. Study-wide results and limits: Donors were largely white British and mainly female; clonal diversity was possibly underestimated. Of spike-specific TCRs, nearly half reportedly target regions left unmutated in variants. Spike-wide coverage was observed for vaccine-associated CD4 TCRs, with dominant responses at 160-218 and 743-854.

The chain uses TRBV3-1 (or the pseudogene TRBV3-2) and TRBJ1-3; D is unclear. The TCR comes from an adult who received the AZD1222 COVID-19 vaccine. Source: peripheral blood, taken 28 days after the second AZD1222 dose. In DNA form, the CDR3 reads TGTGCCAGCAGCCAGCCCTCCCCCTCGGCGAGGAGAAACACCATATATTTT. Its protein is CASSQPSPSARRNTIYF.